These 9 T cell receptor beta chains share one sample of origin, sequenced in a study of shared clonotypes between healthy human individuals. Assay used: immunoSEQ multiplex PCR; TCRdb lists only in-frame clones, some missing. The data show roughly 640,000 clones, roughly 70% seen once. Sequenced material: memory CD4+ T cells sorted from blood. Indicated subset: CD45RA-negative fraction. These receptors were taken from a woman in her 30s in good health.

This chain uses TRBV7-2 with TRBJ2-2; 9 positions agree with TRBD2. With 1 base clipped from V and 5 bases from J, the junction kept 8 bases outside the gene matches. This CDR3 has 17 residues. Germline V gene lookup returns CDR1 SGHTA and CDR2 FQGNSA. For the CDR3, the DNA is TGTGCCAGCAGCTTAGTAGGTAGCGGGAGATATACCGGGGAGCTGTTTTTT. Translated, it gives CASSLVGSGRYTGELFF. The whole variable domain, filled in from reference TRBV7-2 and TRBJ2-2, reads GAGVSQSPSNKVTEKGKDVELRCDPISGHTALYWYRQSLGQGLEFLIYFQGNSAPDKSGLPSDRFSAERTGGSVSTLTIQRTQQEDSAVYLCASSLVGSGRYTGELFFGEGSRLTVL.

This clone was counted once. The V call is TRBV4-1, the J call TRBJ1-5, with D perhaps matching TRBD1 (5 bases). The V gene's germline CDR1 is MGHRA and CDR2 YSYEKL. V dropped 0 bases and J dropped 5 bases, with 11 bases sitting between them. The CDR3 contains 15 residues. CDR3 region: CASSQDGAGHQPQHF. As DNA, the CDR3 is TGCGCCAGCAGCCAAGATGGGGCAGGGCATCAGCCCCAGCATTTT.

V usage is TRBV5-4 and J usage is TRBJ2-3; D ambiguous. CDR3 size: 14 residues. V dropped 3 bases and J dropped 3 bases, with 11 bases sitting between them. CDR1 is SGHNT and CDR2 is YYREEE in the germline V gene (reference sequence). The DNA of the CDR3 is TGTGCCAGCAGCTCCGGGTCCAGGACAGATACGCAGTATTTT. Its translation: CASSSGSRTDTQYF.

V is TRBV5-4 and J is TRBJ2-1, with D unclear. Germline CDR1 SGHNT, CDR2 YYREEE (reference sequence). V dropped 2 bases and J dropped 7 bases, with 13 bases sitting between them. The length of the CDR3 is 14 residues. CDR3 in DNA: TGTGCCAGCAGCTTAGTTTCCGCCGGGAATGAGCAGTTCTTC. This encodes CASSLVSAGNEQFF.

The chain is built from TRBV29-1 and TRBJ2-7; 14 nucleotides match TRBD2. Germline-derived CDR1 and CDR2 are SQVTM and ANQGSEA. The V gene end was trimmed by 6 bases and the J gene end by 2 bases; junction bases not matched to a gene: 6. This CDR3 has 15 residues. Here the CDR3 reads CSVAGLAGGTYEQYF. CDR3 bases: TGCAGCGTCGCCGGACTAGCGGGAGGCACCTACGAGCAGTACTTC.

The J gene is TRBJ2-1, the V gene TRBV11-3; TRBD2 is a possible D gene (5 bases). This CDR3 region has 15 residues. The germline gives CDR1 SGHNT, CDR2 YENEEA. Trimming took 0 bases from V and 5 from J, leaving 11 bases between them. The CDR3 reads CASSLDGLADNEQFF. The CDR3 coding sequence is TGTGCCAGCAGCTTAGATGGCCTAGCCGACAATGAGCAGTTCTTC.

The V gene is TRBV2, the J gene TRBJ2-7; D uncertain. The CDR3 extends over 13 amino acids. Germline assignment: CDR1 SNHLY and CDR2 FYNNEI. V was shortened by 5 bases and J by 10 bases, with 18 bases between the two germline ends. CDR3 sequence reads: CASSPNGLNGQYF. The CDR3 coding sequence is TGTGCCAGCAGTCCCAACGGCCTAAACGGTCAGTACTTC.

As regards this clone: At the DNA level, this CDR3 is encoded by other sequences in the same sample as well. This sequence joins TRBV28 and TRBJ1-5, with a tentative D call TRBD1 (6 bases). Trimming removed 2 bases from V and 7 bases from J, with 6 bases in between. CDR1 is MDHEN, CDR2 SYDVKM, per germline. The CDR3 consists of 12 residues. The CDR3, as DNA: TGTGCCAGCAGTTTAAGGGGGCAGCCCCAGCATTTT. Amino acids: CASSLRGQPQHF.

The V gene is TRBV5-1, the J gene TRBJ1-1, with 7 bases identical to TRBD1. This CDR3 is 13 amino acids long. CDR1 and CDR2 (germline): SGHRS, YFSETQ. With V trimmed by 4 bases and J by 7 bases, 7 bases remained unmatched. CDR3: CASSSWDRREAFF. The CDR3 DNA is TGCGCCAGCAGCAGCTGGGACAGACGTGAAGCTTTCTTT.